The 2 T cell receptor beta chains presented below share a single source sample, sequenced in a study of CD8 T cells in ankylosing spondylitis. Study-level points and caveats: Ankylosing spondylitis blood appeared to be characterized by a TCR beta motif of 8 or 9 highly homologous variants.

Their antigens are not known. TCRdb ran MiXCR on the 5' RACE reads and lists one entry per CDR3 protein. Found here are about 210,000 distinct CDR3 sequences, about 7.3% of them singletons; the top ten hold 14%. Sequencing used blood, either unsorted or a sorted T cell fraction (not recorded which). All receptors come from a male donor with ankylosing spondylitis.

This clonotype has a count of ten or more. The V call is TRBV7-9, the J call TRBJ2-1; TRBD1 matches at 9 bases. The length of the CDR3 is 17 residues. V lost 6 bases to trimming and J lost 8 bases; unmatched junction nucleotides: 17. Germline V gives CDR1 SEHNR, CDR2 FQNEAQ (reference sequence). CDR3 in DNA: TGTGCCAGCAGTTTGGCGGCGTTCACAGGGGGCAGGTATGAGCAGTTCTTC. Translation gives CASSLAAFTGGRYEQFF.

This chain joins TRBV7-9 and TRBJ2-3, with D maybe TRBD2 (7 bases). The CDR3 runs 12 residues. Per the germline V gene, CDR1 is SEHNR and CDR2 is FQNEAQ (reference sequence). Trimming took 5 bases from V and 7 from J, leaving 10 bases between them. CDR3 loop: CASSTGTNTQYF. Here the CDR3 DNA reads TGTGCCAGCAGCACAGGGACTAATACGCAGTATTTT.